One and the same sample provided the 19 T cell receptor beta chains below, sequenced in a study of cytomegalovirus exposure and HLA in healthy donors. In the PCR, 60 Vbeta and 13 Jbeta primers were used. TCRdb keeps only in-frame clones here, not all; method: immunoSEQ multiplex PCR. Found here are tens of thousands of clones, 60% to 85% of them singletons; the top ten hold 5.5% to 7%. What was sequenced was PBMCs. The receptors were sampled from a male donor in good health and CMV-seropositive.

The chain is built from TRBV5-6 and TRBJ1-1; D may be TRBD1 (6 bases). CDR1 is SGHDT, CDR2 YYEEEE, per germline. The CDR3 covers 13 residues. Deletions cut 3 bases from V and 7 bases from J, with 13 bases between. CDR3 DNA sequence: TGTGCCAGCAGCTGGGCAGGGGTGAATGAAGCTTTCTTT. This encodes CASSWAGVNEAFF.

The V gene is TRBV19, the J gene TRBJ2-2; possible D gene TRBD2, 6 bases. This CDR3 is built from 15 residues. Trimming took 8 bases from V and 1 from J, leaving 14 bases between them. CDR1 is LNHDA and CDR2 is SQIVND in the germline V gene (reference sequence). The CDR3 DNA follows: TGTGCCAGTTCGCCGGGACTTTGGAACACCGGGGAGCTGTTTTTT. This encodes CASSPGLWNTGELFF.

This rearrangement joins TRBV6-4 to TRBJ2-1, with 14 bases identical to TRBD2. Per germline, CDR1 MRHNA and CDR2 SNTAGT. V lost 3 bases, J lost 9 bases, and 7 bases stayed unmatched. This CDR3 has 16 residues. CDR3 sequence: CASSEVVGLAGVEQFF. Here the CDR3 DNA reads TGTGCCAGCAGTGAAGTGGTGGGACTAGCGGGAGTTGAGCAGTTCTTC.

In its sample, this clone was seen a few times. The J gene is TRBJ2-7, the V gene TRBV28, with a possible D match to TRBD1 (6 bases). Between the trimmed V and J ends, which lost 8 bases and 0 bases, there was a span of 8 bases. Germline CDR1 MDHEN, CDR2 SYDVKM. The CDR3 totals 12 residues. The CDR3 protein is CASGQNSYEQYF. As DNA, the CDR3 is TGTGCCAGCGGACAGAACTCCTACGAGCAGTACTTC.

This clone was counted a few times. This chain connects TRBV20-1 to TRBJ1-2; tentative D call: TRBD1 (6 bases). CDR3 size: 10 residues. V shed 5 bases and J shed 9 bases, with 10 bases lying between them. Germline V lookup: CDR1 DFQATT, CDR2 SNEGSKA (reference sequence). Here the CDR3 DNA reads TGCAGTGCTGAGGACAGTAGCTACACCTTC. Its translation: CSAEDSSYTF.

This chain connects TRBV19 to TRBJ2-7; 9 bases align to TRBD1. Trimming removed 1 base from V and 6 bases from J; junction bases left unmatched: 4. The CDR3 extends over 14 amino acids. Germline values: CDR1 LNHDA, CDR2 SQIVND (reference sequence). In DNA, the CDR3 is TGTGCCAGTAGTATAGGGACAGGGGCGGGCGAGCAGTACTTC. Translated: CASSIGTGAGEQYF.

The rearrangement uses TRBV27 and TRBJ1-1, with TRBD1 matching 7 bases. V lost 7 bases and J lost 6; bases outside the gene matches: 14. This CDR3 has 15 residues. In germline, CDR1 is MNHEY, CDR2 SMNVEV (reference sequence). The CDR3 loop reads CASKEVTGPFPEAFF. In nucleotides, the CDR3 is TGTGCCAGCAAGGAGGTGACAGGGCCTTTTCCTGAAGCTTTCTTT.

This clone was observed a single time. This chain links TRBV28 with TRBJ1-4, with D hard to call. Trimming cost V 5 bases and J 4 bases, with 14 bases left between them. Germline V lookup: CDR1 MDHEN, CDR2 SYDVKM. This CDR3 has 15 residues. The CDR3 DNA reads TGTGCCAGCAGTCCCCCCGGAGGATTTAATGAAAAACTGTTTTTT. Translation: CASSPPGGFNEKLFF. The full variable domain, rest sourced from reference TRBV28 and TRBJ1-4, is DVKVTQSSRYLVKRTGEKVFLECVQDMDHENMFWYRQDPGLGLRLIYFSYDVKMKEKGDIPEGYSVSREKKERFSLILESASTNQTSMYLCASSPPGGFNEKLFFGSGTQLSVL.

The rearrangement uses TRBV29-1 and TRBJ2-1, with a weak D call TRBD2 (5 bases). This CDR3 has 14 residues. V lost 2 bases to trimming and J lost 8 bases, with 16 bases between them. Germline CDR1 SQVTM, CDR2 ANQGSEA. CDR3 protein: CSVERARGGDEQFF. CDR3 nucleotides: TGCAGCGTTGAACGGGCGAGAGGAGGTGATGAGCAGTTCTTC.

This clone was detected only a few times. The rearrangement links TRBV7-9 to TRBJ1-2; possibly TRBD1 for D (6 bases). V dropped 3 bases and J dropped 4 bases, with 21 bases sitting between them. This CDR3 contains 17 residues. Germline CDR1 SEHNR, CDR2 FQNEAQ (reference sequence). This CDR3 is CASSFNRDKGFSYGYTF. CDR3 nucleotide sequence: TGTGCCAGCAGCTTCAACCGGGACAAGGGGTTCTCCTATGGCTACACCTTC.

The chain combines TRBV2 with TRBJ2-3, with TRBD2 as a possible D gene (6 bases). Germline V gives CDR1 SNHLY, CDR2 FYNNEI. V shed 6 bases and J shed 5 bases, with 9 bases lying between them. CDR3 length: 12 amino acids. CDR3: CASREEGDTQYF. CDR3 sequence (DNA): TGTGCCAGCAGGGAGGAGGGAGATACGCAGTATTTT. The variable domain in full, completed from reference TRBV2 and TRBJ2-3, reads EPEVTQTPSHQVTQMGQEVILRCVPISNHLYFYWYRQILGQKVEFLVSFYNNEISEKSEIFDDQFSVERPDGSNFTLKIRSTKLEDSAMYFCASREEGDTQYFGPGTRLTVL.

The chain joins TRBV6-4 to TRBJ1-5, with 9 bases aligning to TRBD1. The junction had 9 bases not matched to a gene; V was cut back by 10 bases and J by 5 bases. This CDR3 has 14 amino acids. Germline values: CDR1 MRHNA, CDR2 SNTAGT. In nucleotides, the CDR3 is TGTGCCAACACAGGGGGCGCGGGCGATCAGCCCCAGCATTTT. This gives the protein CANTGGAGDQPQHF.

CDR3 nucleotides: TGTGCCAGCAGCTTAGCGGACAGCCGTTCCTACGAGCAGTACTTC. Protein product: CASSLADSRSYEQYF. The chain carries TRBV7-2 and TRBJ2-7; D might be TRBD1 (6 bases). V lost 0 bases to trimming and J lost 1 base, with 10 bases between them. Germline CDR1 and CDR2: SGHTA and FQGNSA. The CDR3 contains 15 residues. Looking up the rest from reference TRBV7-2 and TRBJ2-7 gives the full variable domain: GAGVSQSPSNKVTEKGKDVELRCDPISGHTALYWYRQSLGQGLEFLIYFQGNSAPDKSGLPSDRFSAERTGGSVSTLTIQRTQQEDSAVYLCASSLADSRSYEQYFGPGTRLTVT.

The rearrangement links TRBV4-1 to TRBJ1-5; D gene uncertain. Trimming took 0 bases from V and 6 from J, leaving 9 bases between them. Germline CDR1 and CDR2: MGHRA and YSYEKL. The CDR3 runs 14 residues. The DNA for the CDR3 is TGCGCCAGCAGCCAAGATGGCAGGCTTCAGCCCCAGCATTTT. Amino acids: CASSQDGRLQPQHF.

V usage is TRBV30 and J usage is TRBJ1-2, with TRBD1 identical over 11 bases. CDR3 length: 14 residues. The V gene's germline CDR1 is GTSNPN and CDR2 SVGIG (reference sequence). Trimming cost V 5 bases and J 7 bases; bases outside gene matches: 9. The CDR3 coding sequence is TGTGCCTGGTCCGCCGGGACAGGGGGTTGTGGCTACACCTTC. Translated, it gives CAWSAGTGGCGYTF. Based on the CDR3 plus reference TRBV30 and TRBJ1-2, the full variable domain is SQTIHQWPATLVQPVGSPLSLECTVEGTSNPNLYWYRQAAGRGLQLLFYSVGIGQISSEVPQNLSASRPQDRQFILSSKKLLLSDSGFYLCAWSAGTGGCGYTFGSGTRLTVV.

The J gene is TRBJ1-2, the V gene TRBV4-1, with 9 bases that match TRBD1. The CDR3 runs to 13 residues. The trim removed 1 base at V and 8 bases at J, leaving 2 bases unmatched. The germline V gene encodes CDR1 MGHRA and CDR2 YSYEKL. In nucleotides, the CDR3 is TGCGCCAGCAGCCAAGGGACAGGGGTCGGCTACACCTTC. Its translation: CASSQGTGVGYTF.

This clone came up a few times. The chain carries TRBV5-4 and TRBJ2-4; TRBD1 might be the D (5 bases). The CDR3 is 14 residues long. Trimming removed 3 bases at V and 6 bases at J, with 13 bases between. Germline V CDR1 and CDR2: SGHNT, YYREEE (reference sequence). The CDR3 DNA reads as TGTGCCAGCAGCTCGGTGGGGCCAGGAAACATTCAGTACTTC. It specifies CASSSVGPGNIQYF.

The rearrangement joins TRBV4-1 to TRBJ1-1; no firm D call. The CDR3 sequence is 12 residues long. CDR1 is MGHRA, CDR2 YSYEKL, per germline. The V and J ends lost 1 base and 7 bases respectively, with 7 bases between them. DNA for the CDR3: TGCGCCAGCAGCCAAGGGCAGCGTGAAGCTTTCTTT. This sequence encodes CASSQGQREAFF.

The V and J genes are TRBV19 and TRBJ2-7, with D perhaps TRBD1 (6 bases). This CDR3 is built from 15 residues. Germline CDR1 is LNHDA and CDR2 is SQIVND (reference sequence). The V end lost 6 bases, the J end lost 0 bases, and 15 bases lay between the germline ends. The CDR3 bases are TGTGCCAGTAGCGCAGGGGCCCCCCCCTCCTACGAGCAGTACTTC. Translated, it gives CASSAGAPPSYEQYF.